This T cell receptor beta chain originates from a study of shared clonotypes between healthy human individuals. Study information: Per donor, three plates held CD4 naive cells, three held CD4 memory, two held CD8 naive and one held CD8 memory. Study-level points and caveats: Non-shared clonotypes were found to have lower generation probabilities than the clonotypes that were shared by all four of the sorted-subset donors. The study's rarefaction showed incomplete sorted-subset sequencing despite large depth. Clonotype sharing across a few donors was observed for roughly 5% of naive CD4 clonotypes.

CD45RO-negative cells were positively selected for CCR7, leaving out terminally differentiated effector memory CD45RA+ cells. Germline trimming cut 5 bases from V and 2 bases from J; bases unmatched to any gene: 9. Germline values: CDR1 SEHNR, CDR2 FQNEAQ (reference sequence). This CDR3 comprises 15 residues. The count of this clone is one. Its matching antigen is unknown. Only in-frame clones appear in the TCRdb table, and some are missing; sequencing was by immunoSEQ multiplex PCR. Of under 2,000,000 clones listed, around 96% are singletons. This receptor was identified in a man between 18 and 29 years old in good health. The sample was naive CD8+ T cells sorted from blood. The V call is TRBV7-9, the J call TRBJ2-7; 7 bases are a match to TRBD1. CDR3 sequence reads: CASSVGTALTYEQYF. CDR3 coding DNA: TGTGCCAGCAGCGTCGGGACAGCTCTCACCTACGAGCAGTACTTC.